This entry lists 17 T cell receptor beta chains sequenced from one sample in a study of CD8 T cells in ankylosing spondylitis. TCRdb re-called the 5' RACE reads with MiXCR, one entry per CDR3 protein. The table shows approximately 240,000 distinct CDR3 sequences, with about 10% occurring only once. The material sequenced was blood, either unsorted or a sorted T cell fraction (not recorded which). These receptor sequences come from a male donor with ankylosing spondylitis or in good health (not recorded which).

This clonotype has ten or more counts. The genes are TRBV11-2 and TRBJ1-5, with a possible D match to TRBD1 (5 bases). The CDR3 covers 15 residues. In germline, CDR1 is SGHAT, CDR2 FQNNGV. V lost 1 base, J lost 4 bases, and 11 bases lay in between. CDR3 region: CASSLGAGLNQPQHF. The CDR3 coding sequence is TGTGCCAGCAGCTTAGGCGCAGGGCTAAATCAGCCCCAGCATTTT.

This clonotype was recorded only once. The CDR3, as DNA: TGCACCAGCAGGTTCGAGACTAGCGGAGACAATGAGCAGTTCTTC. Its translation: CTSRFETSGDNEQFF. The chain has TRBV1 and TRBJ2-1; the table's TRBD2 call for D was not verified on the DNA. TRBV1 counts as a pseudogene. The CDR3 is 15 residues long.

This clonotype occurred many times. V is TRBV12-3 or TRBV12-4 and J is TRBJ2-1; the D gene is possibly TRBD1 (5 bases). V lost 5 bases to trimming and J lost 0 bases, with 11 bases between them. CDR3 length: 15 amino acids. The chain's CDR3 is CASSTGPLSYNEQFF. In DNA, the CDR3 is TGTGCCAGCAGTACAGGTCCCCTCTCCTACAATGAGCAGTTCTTC.

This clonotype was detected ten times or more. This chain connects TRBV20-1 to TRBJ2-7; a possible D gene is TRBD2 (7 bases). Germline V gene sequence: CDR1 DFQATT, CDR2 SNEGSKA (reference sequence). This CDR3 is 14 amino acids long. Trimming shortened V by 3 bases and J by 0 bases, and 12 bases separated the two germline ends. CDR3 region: CSASGGPLSYEQYF. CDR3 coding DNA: TGCAGTGCTAGCGGGGGGCCTCTCTCCTACGAGCAGTACTTC.

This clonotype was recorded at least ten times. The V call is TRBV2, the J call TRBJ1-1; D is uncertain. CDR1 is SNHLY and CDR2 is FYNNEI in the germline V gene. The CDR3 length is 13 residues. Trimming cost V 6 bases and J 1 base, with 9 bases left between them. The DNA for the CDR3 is TGTGCCAGCAGGGAATGGGCGAACACTGAAGCTTTCTTT. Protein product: CASREWANTEAFF.

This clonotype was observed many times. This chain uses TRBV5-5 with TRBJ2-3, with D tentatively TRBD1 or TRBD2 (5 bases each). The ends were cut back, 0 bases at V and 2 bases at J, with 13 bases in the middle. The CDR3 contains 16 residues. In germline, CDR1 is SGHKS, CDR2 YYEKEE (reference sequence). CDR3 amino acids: CASSLGRDGDTDTQYF. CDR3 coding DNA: TGTGCCAGCAGCTTGGGCCGGGACGGAGACACAGATACGCAGTATTTT.

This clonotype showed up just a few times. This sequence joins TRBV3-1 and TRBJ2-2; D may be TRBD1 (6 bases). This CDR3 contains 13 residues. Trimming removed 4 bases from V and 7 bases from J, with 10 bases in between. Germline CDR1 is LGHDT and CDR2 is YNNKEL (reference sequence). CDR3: CASSPGAGGELFF. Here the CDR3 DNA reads TGTGCCAGCAGCCCAGGGGCGGGCGGGGAGCTGTTTTTT.

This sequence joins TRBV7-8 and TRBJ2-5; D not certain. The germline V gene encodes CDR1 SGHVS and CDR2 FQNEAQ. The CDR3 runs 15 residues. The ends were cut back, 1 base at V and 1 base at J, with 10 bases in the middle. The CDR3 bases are TGTGCCAGCAGCTTAGAGGGCAGTCTCCAAGAGACCCAGTACTTC. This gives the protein CASSLEGSLQETQYF.

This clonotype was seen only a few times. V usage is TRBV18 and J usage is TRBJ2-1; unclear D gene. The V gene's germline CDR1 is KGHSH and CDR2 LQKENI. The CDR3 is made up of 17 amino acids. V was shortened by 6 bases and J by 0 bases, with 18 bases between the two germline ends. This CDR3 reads CASSLPDGQSSYNEQFF. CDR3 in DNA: TGTGCCAGCTCCCTCCCGGACGGTCAAAGCTCCTACAATGAGCAGTTCTTC.

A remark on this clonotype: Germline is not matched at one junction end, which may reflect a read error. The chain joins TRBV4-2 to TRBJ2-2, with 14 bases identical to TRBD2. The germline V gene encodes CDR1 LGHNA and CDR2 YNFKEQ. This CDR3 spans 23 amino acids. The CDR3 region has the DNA TGTGCCAGGAGCCTCGGGCCGCTCTCGACGACTAGCGGGAGGGCTTGGAGGACCGGGGAGCTGTTTTTT. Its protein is CARSLGPLSTTSGRAWRTGELFF.

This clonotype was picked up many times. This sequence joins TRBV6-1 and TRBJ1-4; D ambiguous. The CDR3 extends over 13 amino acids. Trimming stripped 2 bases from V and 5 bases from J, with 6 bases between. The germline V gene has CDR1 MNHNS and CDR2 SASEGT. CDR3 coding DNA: TGTGCCAGCAGTGAATTCCAGAATGAAAAACTGTTTTTT. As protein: CASSEFQNEKLFF.

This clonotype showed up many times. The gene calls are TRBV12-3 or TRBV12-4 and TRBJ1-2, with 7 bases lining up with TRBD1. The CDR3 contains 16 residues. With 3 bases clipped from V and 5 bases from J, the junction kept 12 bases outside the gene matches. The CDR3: CASSLGQMVVGYGYTF. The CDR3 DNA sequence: TGTGCCAGCAGTTTGGGACAGATGGTCGTAGGGTATGGCTACACCTTC.

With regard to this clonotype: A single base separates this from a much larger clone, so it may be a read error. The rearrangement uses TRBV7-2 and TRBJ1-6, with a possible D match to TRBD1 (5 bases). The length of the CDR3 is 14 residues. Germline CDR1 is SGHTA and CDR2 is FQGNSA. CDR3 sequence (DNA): TGTGTCAGCAGCTTAGACAGCCAGTCTTCACCCCTCCACTTT. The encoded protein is CVSSLDSQSSPLHF. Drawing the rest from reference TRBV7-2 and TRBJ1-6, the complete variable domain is GAGVSQSPSNKVTEKGKDVELRCDPISGHTALYWYRQSLGQGLEFLIYFQGNSAPDKSGLPSDRFSAERTGGSVSTLTIQRTQQEDSAVYLCVSSLDSQSSPLHFGNGTRLTVT.

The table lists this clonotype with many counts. In DNA, the CDR3 is TGCGCCAGCAGGAAGGACCCCAACACTGAAGCTTTCTTT. Residues: CASRKDPNTEAFF. The chain uses TRBV10-2 and TRBJ1-1; no clear D gene. From germline, CDR1 is WSHSY and CDR2 SAAADI. The length of the CDR3 is 13 residues. Trimming shortened V by 6 bases and J by 2 bases, and 10 bases separated the two germline ends.

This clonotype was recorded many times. The CDR3 loop is CSASLLGYGYTF. In DNA form, the CDR3 reads TGCAGTGCTAGTTTGTTGGGCTATGGCTACACCTTC. The chain is built from TRBV20-1 and TRBJ1-2; D is unclear. The CDR3 loop spans 12 amino acids. The V gene lost 3 bases and the J gene lost 4 bases, with 9 bases spanning the gap. CDR1 and CDR2 from the germline V gene are DFQATT and SNEGSKA (reference sequence).

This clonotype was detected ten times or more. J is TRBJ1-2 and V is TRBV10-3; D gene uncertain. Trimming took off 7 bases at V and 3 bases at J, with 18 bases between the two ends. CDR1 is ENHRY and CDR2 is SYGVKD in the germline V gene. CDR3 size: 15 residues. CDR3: CAINSHRDGDYGYTF. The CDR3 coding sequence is TGTGCCATCAACAGTCACAGAGATGGAGACTATGGCTACACCTTC.

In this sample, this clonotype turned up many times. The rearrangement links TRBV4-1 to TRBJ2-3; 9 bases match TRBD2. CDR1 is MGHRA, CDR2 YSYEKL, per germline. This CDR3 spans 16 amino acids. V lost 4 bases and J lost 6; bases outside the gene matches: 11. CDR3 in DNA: TGCGCCAGCAGCCCGTCCGGGACTAGCAGTTCTGATACGCAGTATTTT. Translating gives CASSPSGTSSSDTQYF.